What follows describes a single TCR beta chain. Antigen: not known. The data were taken from a study of cytomegalovirus exposure and HLA in healthy donors. Across the study: The platform used for the 120 validation repertoires matched that of the approximately 670 first-cohort repertoires, a later analysis reported. Study-wide points: In a later analysis, first-cohort TCR clusters were found to tend to co-occur in the 130 or so validation repertoires.

TCRdb keeps only in-frame clones here, not all; method: immunoSEQ multiplex PCR. The repertoire has about 120,000 clones, about 85% of them found once; the top ten carry under 2.5%. Germline CDR1 KGHSY, CDR2 FQNENV. Germline trimming cut 4 bases from V and 10 bases from J; bases unmatched to any gene: 11. The CDR3 totals 16 residues. The rearrangement joins TRBV16 to TRBJ2-1, with 12 bases identical to TRBD1. The sequencing input was PBMCs. The origin of this receptor is a woman aged 25 to 45 in good health and CMV-seronegative. The CDR3 loop is CASSPLGGQGAWEQFF. The CDR3 DNA sequence: TGTGCCAGCAGCCCGCTGGGGGGACAGGGGGCTTGGGAGCAGTTCTTC.